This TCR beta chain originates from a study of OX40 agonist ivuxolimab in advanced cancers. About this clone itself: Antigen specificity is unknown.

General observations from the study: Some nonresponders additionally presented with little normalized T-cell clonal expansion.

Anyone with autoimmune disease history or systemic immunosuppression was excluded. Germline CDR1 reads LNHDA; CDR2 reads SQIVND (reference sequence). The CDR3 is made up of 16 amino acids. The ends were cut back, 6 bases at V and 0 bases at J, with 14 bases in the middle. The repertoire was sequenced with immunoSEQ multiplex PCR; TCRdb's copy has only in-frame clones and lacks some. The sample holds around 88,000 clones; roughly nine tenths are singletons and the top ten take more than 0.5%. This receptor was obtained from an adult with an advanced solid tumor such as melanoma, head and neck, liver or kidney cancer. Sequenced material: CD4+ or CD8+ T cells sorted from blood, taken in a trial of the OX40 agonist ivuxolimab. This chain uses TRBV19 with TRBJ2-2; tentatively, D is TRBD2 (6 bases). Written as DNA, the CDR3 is TGTGCCAGTAGCCAACATAGCGGCGCGAACACCGGGGAGCTGTTTTTT. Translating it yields CASSQHSGANTGELFF.